These 11 T cell receptor beta chains were all obtained from the same sample, sequenced in a study of human T cells and chemical hapten exposure. The time point was: patch test 3, about 24 weeks after DPC sensitization. Treatment given: therapeutic diphenylcyclopropenone sensitization with weekly scalp DPC. TCRdb re-called the RACE reads with MiXCR, one entry per CDR3 protein. The data contain 30,000 or so distinct CDR3 sequences, more than 5% of them singletons. The sequencing here drew on whole blood, taken in connection with sensitization to the hapten diphenylcyclopropenone (DPC). The receptors were sampled from a man aged 25-45 years with alopecia areata. Some clones in this sample may be carry-over from other donors' samples.

This clonotype was detected many times. The genes are TRBV24-1 and TRBJ1-1; no clear D gene. V dropped 3 bases and J dropped 1 base, with 5 bases sitting between them. The germline V gene encodes CDR1 KGHDR and CDR2 SFDVKD. The CDR3 extends over 13 amino acids. CDR3 DNA: TGTGCCACCAGTGATGGACCGAACACTGAAGCTTTCTTT. Its protein is CATSDGPNTEAFF.

The table lists this clonotype with many counts. This chain joins TRBV20-1 and TRBJ1-1; weak D call: TRBD1 (6 bases). The CDR3 sequence is 13 residues long. Germline V gene lookup returns CDR1 DFQATT and CDR2 SNEGSKA (reference sequence). Trimming removed 7 bases from V and 1 base from J, with 13 bases in between. The CDR3 DNA sequence: TGCAGTGTTAGGTGGGGGCGGAACACTGAAGCTTTCTTT. This codes for CSVRWGRNTEAFF.

In its sample, this clonotype was seen many times. This chain uses TRBV11-2 with TRBJ1-2; no firm D call. Trimming stripped 0 bases from V and 8 bases from J, with 10 bases between. CDR3 size: 13 residues. Germline V gene data show CDR1 as SGHAT and CDR2 as FQNNGV. In nucleotides, the CDR3 is TGTGCCAGCAGCTTAGATCTATCACTCGGCTACACCTTC. Its translation is CASSLDLSLGYTF.

This clonotype was seen repeatedly, ten times or more. The chain combines TRBV29-1 with TRBJ2-2, with TRBD1 identical over 9 bases. In germline, CDR1 is SQVTM, CDR2 ANQGSEA. There are 15 residues in the CDR3. J was trimmed by 6 bases and V by 7 bases; bases with no gene match: 12. The CDR3 here is CSAVVGQGLSGELFF. Written as DNA, the CDR3 is TGCAGCGCTGTAGTGGGACAGGGACTATCCGGGGAGCTGTTTTTT.

This clonotype was observed many times. The V call is TRBV24-1, the J call TRBJ2-3; D not resolved. Germline CDR1 and CDR2: KGHDR and SFDVKD. CDR3 length: 13 amino acids. V was clipped by 3 bases and J by 5 bases, with 8 bases between them. The CDR3: CATSDVGGDTQYF. CDR3 nucleotides: TGTGCCACCAGTGATGTTGGTGGAGATACGCAGTATTTT.

A few counts support this clonotype. The chain joins TRBV5-6 to TRBJ2-5; D call uncertain. Germline V CDR1 and CDR2: SGHDT, YYEEEE. The CDR3 is 15 residues long. Trimming removed 4 bases at V and 5 bases at J, with 18 bases between. In DNA, the CDR3 is TGTGCCAGCAGCCGGCGGACCGCCTGGTCGGAGACCCAGTACTTC. Translated: CASSRRTAWSETQYF.

This clonotype has ten or more counts. This sequence joins TRBV12-3 or TRBV12-4 and TRBJ2-7; D ambiguous. The CDR3 spans 14 residues. Trimming pared 1 base from V and 2 bases from J, leaving 9 bases between. The CDR3: CASSLGLSTYEQYF. The CDR3 nucleotides are TGTGCCAGCAGTTTAGGACTTTCCACCTACGAGCAGTACTTC.

This clonotype was counted many times. V is TRBV20-1 and J is TRBJ1-1; D possibly corresponds to TRBD1 (5 bases). This CDR3 contains 14 residues. V was pared by 6 bases and J by 6 bases, with 20 bases between. Germline V gene lookup returns CDR1 DFQATT and CDR2 SNEGSKA (reference sequence). As DNA, the CDR3 is TGCAGTGCCACCCTGCCGGGACTAACCTCTGAAGCTTTCTTT. It specifies CSATLPGLTSEAFF.

In this sample, this clonotype turned up many times. The rearrangement uses TRBV12-3 or TRBV12-4 and TRBJ2-3, with TRBD2 identical over 11 bases. This CDR3 is built from 14 residues. V was pared by 3 bases and J by 5 bases, with 1 base of the junction left unmatched. The CDR3 spells CASSLGLAEDTQYF. CDR3 sequence (DNA): TGTGCCAGCAGTTTGGGACTAGCGGAAGATACGCAGTATTTT.

This clonotype was picked up many times. This sequence joins TRBV7-8 and TRBJ2-1; a weak D match, TRBD2 (6 bases). This CDR3 spans 16 amino acids. Germline lookup yields CDR1 SGHVS and CDR2 FQNEAQ. Between the trimmed V and J ends, which lost 1 base and 1 base, there was a span of 11 bases. CDR3 sequence reads: CASSLERALSYNEQFF. CDR3 bases: TGTGCCAGCAGCTTAGAGCGGGCACTGTCCTACAATGAGCAGTTCTTC.

By frequency in the sample, this clonotype is medium-sized. The chain uses TRBV12-3 or TRBV12-4 and TRBJ1-5; D may be TRBD1 (6 bases). V was pared by 6 bases and J by 3 bases, with 15 bases between. The CDR3 consists of 15 residues. CDR3 sequence: CASSLGQSYNQPQHF. The CDR3 DNA is TGTGCCAGCAGCCTCGGACAGAGCTACAATCAGCCCCAGCATTTT.